The entry that follows covers one TCR beta chain sequence. Its target is not known. An end of the junction differs from the germline gene, which may be a read error. An input of roughly 0.45 to 1 ug of RNA was subjected to reverse transcription using random hexamers. Across 54 Vbeta and 13 Jbeta, TCR beta CDR3 was amplified with immunoSEQ multiplex PCR. MiXCR was run by TCRdb on the immunoSEQ multiplex PCR reads, yielding one entry per CDR3 protein. This sample has 100,000 to 150,000 distinct CDR3 sequences; around 94% occur once, and the top ten carry less than 0.25%. The CDR3 has 15 residues. CDR1 is LNHNV, CDR2 YYDKDF, per germline (reference sequence). These data originate in a study of CD8 T cells in Susac syndrome. Study-wide findings and caveats: In total CD8+ repertoires, about 16 Susac-specific public clones were found, and CD8+ TEMRA repertoires had a few.

The chain has TRBV15 and TRBJ2-4, with a possible D match to TRBD2 (7 bases). This clonotype was sampled from a human donor with Susac syndrome. Input material: CD8+ T cells from PBMCs. CDR3: CATSRGGEAKNIQYF. The CDR3, as DNA: TGTGCCACGAGCAGGGGAGGGGAGGCCAAAAACATTCAGTACTTC.